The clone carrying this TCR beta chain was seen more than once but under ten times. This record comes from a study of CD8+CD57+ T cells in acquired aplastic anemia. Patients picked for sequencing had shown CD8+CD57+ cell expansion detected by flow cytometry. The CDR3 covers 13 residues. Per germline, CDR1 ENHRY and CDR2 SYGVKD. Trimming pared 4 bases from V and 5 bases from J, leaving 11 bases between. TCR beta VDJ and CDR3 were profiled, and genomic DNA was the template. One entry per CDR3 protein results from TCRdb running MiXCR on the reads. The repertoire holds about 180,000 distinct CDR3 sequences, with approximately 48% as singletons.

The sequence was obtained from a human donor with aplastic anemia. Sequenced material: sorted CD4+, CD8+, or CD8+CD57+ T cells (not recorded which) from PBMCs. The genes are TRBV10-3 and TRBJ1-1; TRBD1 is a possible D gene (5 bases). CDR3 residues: CAISGAGRTEAFF. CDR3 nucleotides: TGTGCCATCAGTGGGGCAGGGAGGACTGAAGCTTTCTTT.